These 32 T cell receptor beta chains came from one sample sequenced in a study of regulatory T cells in long-lasting Graves disease. Combining iRepertoire HTBI primers with Arm-PCR of CDR3 regions, the authors built TCR beta libraries. MiXCR, applied by TCRdb to the multiplex PCR reads, yields one record per CDR3 protein. The repertoire holds 390,000 or so distinct CDR3 sequences, with 23% as singletons. Specified time point: persistent/refractory GD, antithyroid drugs over 5 years with positive TRAb. PBMCs provided the RNA from which the TCR library was made. The sample in question was peripheral blood mononuclear cells (PBMCs), obtained when the disease was refractory, from a patient treated with antithyroid drugs. These receptors all come from a woman between 35 and 50 years old with Graves disease.

This clonotype has ten or more counts. CDR3 in DNA: TGTGCCAGCAGCCCCGGACAGTTCACCGGGGAGCTGTTTTTT. Translation gives CASSPGQFTGELFF. The chain combines TRBV28 with TRBJ2-2, with a possible D match to TRBD1 (6 bases). This CDR3 is 14 amino acids long. Germline CDR1 is MDHEN and CDR2 is SYDVKM. Trimming shortened V by 6 bases and J by 4 bases, and 12 bases separated the two germline ends.

This clonotype has ten or more counts. This rearrangement joins TRBV28 to TRBJ2-5; 7 bases line up with TRBD2. The V segment lost 5 bases and the J segment 1 base; nucleotides outside the gene matches: 10. This CDR3 is built from 16 residues. Germline V gives CDR1 MDHEN, CDR2 SYDVKM. The CDR3 sequence: CASSAGRVRFQETQYF. Written as DNA, the CDR3 is TGTGCCAGCAGTGCAGGGAGGGTACGTTTCCAAGAGACCCAGTACTTC. Variable domain in full (rest from reference TRBV28 and TRBJ2-5): DVKVTQSSRYLVKRTGEKVFLECVQDMDHENMFWYRQDPGLGLRLIYFSYDVKMKEKGDIPEGYSVSREKKERFSLILESASTNQTSMYLCASSAGRVRFQETQYFGPGTRLLVL.

This clonotype showed up many times. The J gene is TRBJ1-4, the V gene TRBV12-3 or TRBV12-4, with 11 positions matching TRBD1. This CDR3 is built from 14 residues. J lost 7 bases, V lost 5 bases, and 3 bases had no gene match. Here the CDR3 DNA reads TGTGCCAGCAGTCAGGACAGGGGGCGTGAAAAACTGTTTTTT. Residues: CASSQDRGREKLFF.

This clonotype occurred a few times. This chain uses TRBV20-1 with TRBJ2-5, with TRBD1 as a possible D gene (5 bases). The CDR3 is 17 amino acids. V lost 3 bases and J 0 bases, leaving 20 bases between the germline ends. Germline V gene data show CDR1 as DFQATT and CDR2 as SNEGSKA (reference sequence). The CDR3 loop reads CSARAPIGAAHQETQYF. The DNA of the CDR3 is TGCAGTGCTAGGGCTCCCATAGGGGCGGCCCACCAAGAGACCCAGTACTTC.

This chain joins TRBV4-1 and TRBJ2-6; 8 bases fit TRBD2. With V trimmed by 0 bases and J by 2 bases, 6 bases remained unmatched. Germline lookup yields CDR1 MGHRA and CDR2 YSYEKL. The CDR3 sequence is 18 residues long. CDR3 region: CASSQDSRGGAGANVLTF. DNA for the CDR3: TGCGCCAGCAGCCAAGATTCCCGGGGGGGCGCTGGGGCCAACGTCCTGACTTTC.

This clonotype showed up many times. The gene calls are TRBV6-5 and TRBJ2-5; D gene ambiguous. V was trimmed by 0 bases and J by 2 bases, leaving 10 bases between them. CDR3 length equals 15 residues. CDR1 MNHEY and CDR2 SVGAGI come from the germline V gene. The CDR3 DNA reads TGTGCCAGCAGTTACTCCGGACGAAGACAAGAGACCCAGTACTTC. Encoded protein: CASSYSGRRQETQYF.

The chain employs TRBV12-3 or TRBV12-4 and TRBJ2-3, with D tentatively TRBD1 (5 bases). Trimming left V 4 bases short and J 5 bases short, with 25 bases between. This CDR3 comprises 18 residues. The CDR3 DNA reads TGTGCCAGCAGTTCATCACGGGTACAGGTATTCCACAGAGATACGCAGTATTTT. This codes for CASSSSRVQVFHRDTQYF.

The V call is TRBV28, the J call TRBJ2-2; D is possibly TRBD2 (5 bases). The CDR3 is made up of 15 amino acids. The V end was cut by 2 bases, the J end by 4 bases, with 11 bases between. CDR1 is MDHEN and CDR2 is SYDVKM in the germline V gene. This CDR3 reads CASSLLGRGTGELFF. The DNA of the CDR3 is TGTGCCAGCAGTTTACTAGGTCGGGGCACCGGGGAGCTGTTTTTT.

This clonotype was detected ten times or more. The chain joins TRBV6-1 to TRBJ2-7, with 8 positions matching TRBD1. The CDR3 spans 15 residues. Trimming took 5 bases from V and 3 from J; bases not matched to a gene: 9. Germline CDR1 is MNHNS and CDR2 is SASEGT. CDR3 bases: TGTGCCAGCAGTCCTGTGGGGACAGGTCGCTACGAGCAGTACTTC. Translation: CASSPVGTGRYEQYF.

J is TRBJ1-1 and V is TRBV18, with no clear D. The CDR3 runs 13 residues. Trimming removed 2 bases at V and 7 bases at J, with 11 bases between. The germline CDR1 and CDR2 sequences are KGHSH and LQKENI. The CDR3 spells CASSPKRTGEAFF. CDR3 sequence (DNA): TGTGCCAGCTCACCAAAGAGGACGGGTGAAGCTTTCTTT.

This clonotype was recorded many times. The V gene is TRBV11-2, the J gene TRBJ2-7, with TRBD2 matching 12 bases. The germline V gene encodes CDR1 SGHAT and CDR2 FQNNGV. The CDR3 has 15 amino acids. V was pared by 3 bases and J by 2 bases, with 2 bases of the junction left unmatched. CDR3 sequence: CASSFRTSGTYEQYF. DNA for the CDR3: TGTGCCAGCAGCTTTAGGACTAGCGGGACCTACGAGCAGTACTTC.

Concerning this clonotype: A much larger clone is a single base away; this may be a read error. DNA for the CDR3: TGTGCCAGCAGGAGCGGAGCCGGTTCTAGTTCACCCCTCCACTTT. It yields the protein CASRSGAGSSSPLHF. This rearrangement joins TRBV27 to TRBJ1-6; D is undetermined. This CDR3 comprises 15 residues. Trimming removed 6 bases from V and 9 bases from J, with 18 bases in between. In germline, CDR1 is MNHEY, CDR2 SMNVEV (reference sequence).

The chain combines TRBV7-2 with TRBJ1-1; D remains ambiguous. The germline gives CDR1 SGHTA, CDR2 FQGNSA. V was trimmed by 10 bases and J by 3 bases, leaving 15 bases between them. CDR3 length: 13 amino acids. CDR3: CAIRWTEDTEAFF. Here the CDR3 DNA reads TGTGCCATCCGGTGGACTGAAGACACTGAAGCTTTCTTT. The full variable domain, with the rest looked up from reference TRBV7-2 and TRBJ1-1, is GAGVSQSPSNKVTEKGKDVELRCDPISGHTALYWYRQSLGQGLEFLIYFQGNSAPDKSGLPSDRFSAERTGGSVSTLTIQRTQQEDSAVYLCAIRWTEDTEAFFGQGTRLTVV.

This clonotype occurred many times. The chain joins TRBV20-1 to TRBJ1-5; TRBD1 matches 9 bases. The V gene's germline CDR1 is DFQATT and CDR2 SNEGSKA (reference sequence). This CDR3 is 13 amino acids long. Germline trimming cut 3 bases from V and 7 bases from J; bases unmatched to any gene: 4. CDR3 loop: CSASWDRVQPQHF. The CDR3 DNA is TGCAGTGCTAGCTGGGACAGGGTCCAGCCCCAGCATTTT.

This clonotype has at least ten counts. CDR3 in amino acids: CASSLAGTSVQETQYF. The CDR3 DNA follows: TGTGCCAGCAGTTTAGCCGGGACTAGCGTACAAGAGACCCAGTACTTC. The V and J genes are TRBV6-5 and TRBJ2-5; the match to TRBD2 covers 10 bases. The CDR3 sequence is 16 residues long. V shed 4 bases and J 2 bases; nucleotides not matched to a gene: 7. Germline CDR1 MNHEY, CDR2 SVGAGI.

This clonotype appeared many times. In DNA, the CDR3 is TGTGCCAGCAGTCGGGACGGTAACTCCTACAATGAGCAGTTCTTC. It is translated as CASSRDGNSYNEQFF. The gene calls are TRBV28 and TRBJ2-1; D could derive from TRBD1 or TRBD2 (5 bases each). CDR3 length equals 15 residues. The V end lost 5 bases, the J end lost 0 bases, and 11 bases lay between the germline ends. CDR1 is MDHEN, CDR2 SYDVKM, per germline.

In regard to this clonotype: A junction end diverges from the germline sequence, so it may reflect a read error. The V gene is TRBV7-3, the J gene TRBJ1-1; a weak D match, TRBD1 (5 bases). From germline, CDR1 is SGHTA and CDR2 FQGTGA. The CDR3 has 14 residues. The CDR3 region has the DNA TGTGCCAGCAGCTTAGGCAGGGCGAACACTGACGCTTTCTTT. This sequence encodes CASSLGRANTDAFF.

This clonotype came up many times. This chain joins TRBV28 and TRBJ1-5, with TRBD1 matching 10 bases. The CDR3 totals 21 residues. Trimming at V came to 3 bases and at J to 0 bases, leaving 17 bases not matched to a gene. CDR1 is MDHEN and CDR2 is SYDVKM in the germline V gene. The chain's CDR3 is CASSFEDPDRGRFDSNQPQHF. CDR3 in DNA: TGTGCCAGCAGTTTCGAGGACCCGGACAGGGGGAGGTTTGATAGCAATCAGCCCCAGCATTTT.

This clonotype was recorded at least ten times. The rearrangement links TRBV12-3 or TRBV12-4 to TRBJ2-7, with 11 bases lining up with TRBD2. Losses at the gene ends were 2 bases for V and 2 bases for J; bases not matched to a gene: 5. This CDR3 spans 16 amino acids. CDR3 sequence reads: CASSLTLAGAAYEQYF. Here the CDR3 DNA reads TGTGCCAGCAGTTTAACACTAGCGGGAGCCGCCTACGAGCAGTACTTC.

V gene TRBV6-2 or TRBV6-3 combines with J gene TRBJ1-6; no clear D. The CDR3 consists of 18 residues. Trimming removed 2 bases at V and 0 bases at J, with 14 bases between. Germline assignment: CDR1 MNHEY and CDR2 SVGEGT. CDR3 sequence: CASSYVYGGSSYNSPLHF. For the CDR3, the DNA is TGTGCCAGCAGTTACGTTTATGGAGGGAGCTCCTATAATTCACCCCTCCACTTT.

This clonotype has only a few counts. The V call is TRBV7-2, the J call TRBJ2-6; D remains ambiguous. Germline V gene lookup returns CDR1 SGHTA and CDR2 FQGNSA. There are 16 residues in the CDR3. V lost 5 bases and J lost 0, with 11 bases in between. The CDR3 nucleotides are TGTGCCAGCAGCCTAGGACGAACCTCTGGGGCCAACGTCCTGACTTTC. This sequence encodes CASSLGRTSGANVLTF.

The chain employs TRBV28 and TRBJ1-2; D perhaps matches TRBD1 (5 bases). With 2 bases removed from V and 2 bases from J, the gap between germline ends came to 12 bases. Germline CDR1 MDHEN, CDR2 SYDVKM. This CDR3 has 15 amino acids. CDR3: CASSLVGPGNYGYTF. CDR3 nucleotides: TGTGCCAGCAGTTTAGTGGGGCCAGGAAACTATGGCTACACCTTC.

The V call is TRBV11-2, the J call TRBJ2-3; D is possibly TRBD1 or TRBD2 (5 bases each). This CDR3 is 12 amino acids long. V dropped 1 base and J dropped 6 bases, with 5 bases sitting between them. From germline, CDR1 is SGHAT and CDR2 FQNNGV. This CDR3 reads CASSLGDDTQYF. In DNA form, the CDR3 reads TGTGCCAGCAGCTTAGGGGACGATACGCAGTATTTT.

This clonotype has a count of ten or more. This chain joins TRBV5-6 and TRBJ1-1; D unresolved. The CDR3 contains 12 residues. Germline V gene lookup returns CDR1 SGHDT and CDR2 YYEEEE. V was trimmed by 1 base and J by 3 bases, leaving 4 bases between them. This CDR3 is CASSLTDTEAFF. The DNA for the CDR3 is TGTGCCAGCAGCTTGACGGACACTGAAGCTTTCTTT.

Ten or more counts support this clonotype. The V gene is TRBV28, the J gene TRBJ1-5; 8 positions match TRBD1. The CDR3 contains 16 residues. V was pared by 3 bases and J by 3 bases, with 7 bases of the junction left unmatched. The V gene's germline CDR1 is MDHEN and CDR2 SYDVKM. Here the CDR3 DNA reads TGTGCCAGCAGTTTCGCGACAGGGGCGAACAATCAGCCCCAGCATTTT. Protein product: CASSFATGANNQPQHF.

The gene calls are TRBV7-9 and TRBJ1-2; 9 nucleotides line up with TRBD1. The germline gives CDR1 SEHNR, CDR2 FQNEAQ (reference sequence). The CDR3 runs to 16 residues. J was trimmed by 1 base and V by 10 bases; bases with no gene match: 13. CDR3 coding DNA: TGTGCCACCGAGGGGACAGGGAATATCGTTAACTATGGCTACACCTTC. It yields the protein CATEGTGNIVNYGYTF.

V is TRBV28 and J is TRBJ2-3; TRBD2 might be the D (6 bases). In germline, CDR1 is MDHEN, CDR2 SYDVKM. V lost 5 bases and J lost 2, with 14 bases in between. The CDR3 is made up of 15 amino acids. Here the CDR3 DNA reads TGTGCCAGCAGTCCCATGGACTATTACACAGATACGCAGTATTTT. Amino acid sequence: CASSPMDYYTDTQYF.

This chain uses TRBV7-9 with TRBJ2-1, with TRBD2 matching 12 bases. The DNA end is a closer match to TRBJ2-5, so the J assignment may be wrong. CDR3 size: 17 residues. Germline V gene lookup returns CDR1 SEHNR and CDR2 FQNEAQ (reference sequence). The CDR3 DNA reads as TGTGCCAGCAGCCCTCGCCGACTAGCGGGAGACAGGGAGACCCAGTACTTC. Protein: CASSPRRLAGDRETQYF.

This clonotype has ten or more counts. The CDR3 coding sequence is TGCAGTGCTAGAGCCCCCCGGGAAACACTCGATCACTATGGCTACACCTTC. It encodes CSARAPRETLDHYGYTF. The chain has TRBV20-1 and TRBJ1-2, with D hard to call. CDR3 length: 17 amino acids. Germline V CDR1 and CDR2: DFQATT, SNEGSKA (reference sequence). Trimming left V 1 base short and J 3 bases short, with 21 bases between.

The chain recombines TRBV30 with TRBJ1-5; maybe TRBD1 (6 bases). Germline CDR1 GTSNPN, CDR2 SVGIG (reference sequence). The ends were cut back, 0 bases at V and 6 bases at J, with 15 bases in the middle. This CDR3 contains 15 residues. The CDR3 loop is CAWSVQSGGGQPQHF. The CDR3 DNA is TGTGCCTGGAGTGTACAATCCGGGGGCGGTCAGCCCCAGCATTTT.

Many counts were recorded for this clonotype. The J gene is TRBJ2-5, the V gene TRBV28; TRBD1 matches 9 bases. From germline, CDR1 is MDHEN and CDR2 SYDVKM. The ends lost 5 bases at V and 5 bases at J; junction bases unmatched: 12. CDR3 length: 16 residues. This chain's CDR3 is CASSALPGQGAETQYF. The CDR3, as DNA: TGTGCCAGCAGTGCCCTCCCGGGACAGGGCGCGGAGACCCAGTACTTC.

The chain joins TRBV29-1 to TRBJ2-2; 9 nucleotides line up with TRBD1. The trim removed 7 bases at V and 5 bases at J, leaving 8 bases unmatched. Per the germline V gene, CDR1 is SQVTM and CDR2 is ANQGSEA. This CDR3 is built from 14 residues. The CDR3: CSARDRAETGELFF. The CDR3 coding sequence is TGCAGCGCCAGGGACAGGGCGGAGACCGGGGAGCTGTTTTTT.